The 11 T cell receptor beta chains in this list originate from one sample, sequenced in a study of T cells after yellow fever vaccination. A single record per CDR3 protein comes from TCRdb applying MiXCR to the 5' RACE reads. Of 300,000 or so distinct CDR3 sequences in the sample, approximately 12% were seen once. The material was CD4+ T cells sorted from PBMCs, obtained 45 days after the yellow fever booster vaccination. These receptors all stem from a man aged 30 to 45 who received the YFV17D yellow fever vaccine.

This clonotype occurred a few times. The chain recombines TRBV6-2 or TRBV6-3 with TRBJ1-5, with 7 bases aligning to TRBD1. Germline values: CDR1 MNHEY, CDR2 SVGEGT. V gave up 0 bases and J gave up 0 bases; unmatched junction bases: 5. The CDR3 covers 17 residues. CDR3 in amino acids: CASSYSTDRYSNQPQHF. CDR3 nucleotide sequence: TGTGCCAGCAGTTACTCTACGGACAGGTATAGCAATCAGCCCCAGCATTTT.

The chain is built from TRBV12-3 or TRBV12-4 and TRBJ2-4; D could derive from TRBD1 or TRBD2 (5 bases each). The length of the CDR3 is 13 residues. V was trimmed by 5 bases and J by 15 bases, leaving 20 bases between them. CDR3 sequence (DNA): TGTGCCAGCAGTCCGAGGGGCAGGGCTAGCCCGTACTTC. As protein: CASSPRGRASPYF.

This clonotype was picked up many times. The J gene is TRBJ2-5, the V gene TRBV12-3 or TRBV12-4; no clear D. This CDR3 has 12 residues. V lost 5 bases and J lost 3, with 7 bases in between. The CDR3 here is CASSPREETQYF. The CDR3 region has the DNA TGTGCCAGCAGTCCCCGGGAAGAGACCCAGTACTTC.

The chain uses TRBV5-1 and TRBJ2-1; weak D call: TRBD2 (6 bases). V gave up 4 bases and J gave up 8 bases, with 13 bases separating them. CDR1 and CDR2 from the germline V gene are SGHRS and YFSETQ. The CDR3 extends over 13 amino acids. In DNA, the CDR3 is TGCGCCAGCAGCCGGGGGAGTTTAGATGAGCAGTTCTTC. This encodes CASSRGSLDEQFF.

This clonotype came up a few times. The J gene is TRBJ2-2, the V gene TRBV7-8, with D possibly matching TRBD2 (5 bases). The CDR3 sequence is 14 residues long. The germline V gene has CDR1 SGHVS and CDR2 FQNEAQ. V gave up 5 bases and J gave up 3 bases, with 10 bases separating them. CDR3 protein: CASSLMGDTGELFF. CDR3 nucleotide sequence: TGTGCCAGCAGCCTGATGGGAGACACCGGGGAGCTGTTTTTT.

About this clonotype itself: Without the conserved terminal phenylalanine or tryptophan, this CDR3 likely stems from a read error. The rearrangement links TRBV11-2 to TRBJ1-5; 8 positions match TRBD1. The CDR3 runs to 15 residues. V shed 3 bases and J 7 bases; nucleotides not matched to a gene: 8. Germline V gene lookup returns CDR1 SGHAT and CDR2 FQNNGV. CDR3 coding DNA: TGTGCCAGCAGCTTCCAAACAGGGGGAGGCCAGCCCCAGCATTCT. Translation: CASSFQTGGGQPQHS.

This clonotype appeared a few times. The J gene is TRBJ2-5, the V gene TRBV24-1, with 7 bases matching TRBD1. The CDR3 length is 12 residues. CDR1 is KGHDR, CDR2 SFDVKD, per germline. Trimming took 11 bases from V and 1 from J; bases not matched to a gene: 3. The CDR3 DNA sequence: TGTGCCATAGGGGACAGCCAAGAGACCCAGTACTTC. This codes for CAIGDSQETQYF.

This clonotype was detected only a few times. The chain carries TRBV29-1 and TRBJ2-7; 8 nucleotides line up with TRBD1. Germline V CDR1 and CDR2: SQVTM, ANQGSEA. V lost 4 bases, J lost 4 bases, and 6 bases stayed unmatched. The CDR3 extends over 13 amino acids. Written as DNA, the CDR3 is TGCAGCGTTGCGACAGGGGTAGGGTACGAGCAGTACTTC. As protein: CSVATGVGYEQYF.

In its sample, this clonotype was seen a few times. The chain employs TRBV25-1 and TRBJ1-6; D gene ambiguous. The CDR3 is 12 amino acids. Germline V gene data show CDR1 as MGHDK and CDR2 as SYGVNS. V gave up 6 bases and J gave up 8 bases, with 8 bases separating them. As DNA, the CDR3 is TGTGCCAGCAGCAGGTGGGATTCACCCCTCCACTTT. It codes for CASSRWDSPLHF.

This clonotype was observed a few times. The CDR3 is CASSSRQILAKTQYF. In DNA form, the CDR3 reads TGTGCCAGCAGTTCGAGGCAGATCCTCGCGAAGACCCAGTACTTC. V gene TRBV2 combines with J gene TRBJ2-5, with D hard to call. V was shortened by 5 bases and J by 6 bases, with 19 bases between the two germline ends. The CDR3 has 15 residues. Germline-derived CDR1 and CDR2 are SNHLY and FYNNEI.

This chain uses TRBV7-9 with TRBJ2-4; D remains unclear. Trimming left V 5 bases short and J 2 bases short, with 13 bases between. Germline values: CDR1 SEHNR, CDR2 FQNEAQ (reference sequence). The length of the CDR3 is 15 residues. CDR3 nucleotides: TGTGCCAGCAGCGAAGAAACAGTTTCCAAAAACATTCAGTACTTC. Translation: CASSEETVSKNIQYF.